The rows below give T cell receptor beta chains drawn from one sample of a study of blood T cell repertoires in COVID-19. Clones were read by immunoSEQ multiplex PCR, and TCRdb kept only the in-frame ones, dropping some. The sample yields fewer than 65,000 clones, around 89% seen once. Material for sequencing was peripheral blood. The receptor source for this set is a woman between 55 and 75 years old with COVID-19, enrolled during active disease. Each CDR3 is given with its conserved first and last residue. D genes are given only for firm matches.

cdr3_aa: CASSPPGGGVNTEAFF
d_call: NA
v_call: TRBV18

cdr3_aa: CASSSYSYEQYF
d_call: NA
v_call: TRBV5-4

cdr3_aa: CASSPPGSPGTEAFF
d_call: NA
v_call: TRBV18

cdr3_aa: CASSGSGTGVEKLFF
d_call: TRBD1
v_call: TRBV9

cdr3_aa: CASSFSGTGAGFSNQPQHF
d_call: TRBD1
v_call: TRBV7-9

cdr3_aa: CASSQGGQVNEKLFF
d_call: TRBD1
v_call: TRBV4-1

cdr3_aa: CASSQDGGGAGGDSYNEQFF
d_call: TRBD2
v_call: TRBV4-2

cdr3_aa: CASSPPGTSGVGANVLTF
d_call: TRBD2
v_call: TRBV18

cdr3_aa: CAWSVTDNSPLHF
d_call: NA
v_call: TRBV30

cdr3_aa: CASGIFRGLNNEQFF
d_call: TRBD2
v_call: TRBV7-2

cdr3_aa: CASGLVMRVSGANVLTF
d_call: NA
v_call: TRBV12-5

cdr3_aa: CASSLGVGGPYEQYF
d_call: NA
v_call: TRBV5-8

cdr3_aa: CAVTGNKSGANVLTF
d_call: TRBD1
v_call: TRBV28

cdr3_aa: CAWATGVDTEAFF
d_call: TRBD1
v_call: TRBV30

cdr3_aa: CANRGLAGRSSYNEQFF
d_call: TRBD2
v_call: TRBV5-3

cdr3_aa: CASSELFNSGLPSSTDTQYF
d_call: TRBD2
v_call: TRBV6-1

cdr3_aa: CASSPRDKLLAEQYF
d_call: NA
v_call: TRBV18

cdr3_aa: CASTPGGLNSPLHF
d_call: NA
v_call: TRBV7-8

cdr3_aa: CASSLLAGVNEQFF
d_call: TRBD2
v_call: TRBV11-3

cdr3_aa: CASSLGTGGWYEQYF
d_call: TRBD1
v_call: TRBV27

cdr3_aa: CATSRRKTGTLSGELFF
d_call: TRBD1
v_call: TRBV15

cdr3_aa: CASSLGGWLAGNNEQFF
d_call: TRBD2
v_call: TRBV27